The clone carrying this T cell receptor beta chain was counted only a few times. As yet, its antigen is unknown. The sample is drawn from a study of T-cell memory formation after mild COVID-19. Study-wide findings and caveats: Prior to infection, memory already included some responding clones, suggesting cross-reactive memory joined. Contracting CD4+ clones were located mainly in CM and EM, and CD8+ clones in EMRA. Clones contracting across day 15 to 85 had a balanced CD4/CD8 profile; later expanding clones leaned CD4+.

Germline loops: CDR1 ENHRY, CDR2 SYGVKD. J was trimmed by 5 bases and V by 2 bases; bases with no gene match: 9. The CDR3 length is 16 residues. TCR alpha and TCR beta cDNA libraries carrying sample barcodes and UMIs were produced by 5'RACE using constant-segment primers. TCRdb re-derived calls from the 5' RACE reads in MiXCR, one entry per CDR3 protein. The sample holds under 450,000 distinct CDR3 sequences; approximately 15% are singletons and the top ten take around a fifth. Sample: PBMCs or a T cell subset sorted from them (not recorded which). The gene calls are TRBV10-3 and TRBJ2-1; 7 nucleotides align to TRBD1. The sequence was obtained from a man aged 18 to 30 who had mild COVID-19 (a few samples of this study predate the infection). Cell type and time point are not known. In nucleotides, the CDR3 is TGTGCCATCAGTGAGCCCAGGGGGTACACGGACAATGAGCAGTTCTTC. It is translated as CAISEPRGYTDNEQFF.